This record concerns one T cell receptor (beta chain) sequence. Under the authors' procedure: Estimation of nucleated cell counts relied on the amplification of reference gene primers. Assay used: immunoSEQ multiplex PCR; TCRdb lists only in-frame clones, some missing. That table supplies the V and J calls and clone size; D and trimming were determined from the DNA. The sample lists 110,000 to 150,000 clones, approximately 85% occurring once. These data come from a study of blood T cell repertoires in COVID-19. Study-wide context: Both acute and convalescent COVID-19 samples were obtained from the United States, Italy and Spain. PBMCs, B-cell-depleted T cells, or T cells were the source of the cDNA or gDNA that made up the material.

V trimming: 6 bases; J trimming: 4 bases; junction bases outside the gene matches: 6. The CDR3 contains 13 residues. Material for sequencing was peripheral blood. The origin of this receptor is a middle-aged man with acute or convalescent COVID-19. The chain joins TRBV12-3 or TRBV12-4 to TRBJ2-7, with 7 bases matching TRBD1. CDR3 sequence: CASRPTGVYEQYF. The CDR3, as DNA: TGTGCCAGCAGACCCACAGGGGTATACGAGCAGTACTTC.